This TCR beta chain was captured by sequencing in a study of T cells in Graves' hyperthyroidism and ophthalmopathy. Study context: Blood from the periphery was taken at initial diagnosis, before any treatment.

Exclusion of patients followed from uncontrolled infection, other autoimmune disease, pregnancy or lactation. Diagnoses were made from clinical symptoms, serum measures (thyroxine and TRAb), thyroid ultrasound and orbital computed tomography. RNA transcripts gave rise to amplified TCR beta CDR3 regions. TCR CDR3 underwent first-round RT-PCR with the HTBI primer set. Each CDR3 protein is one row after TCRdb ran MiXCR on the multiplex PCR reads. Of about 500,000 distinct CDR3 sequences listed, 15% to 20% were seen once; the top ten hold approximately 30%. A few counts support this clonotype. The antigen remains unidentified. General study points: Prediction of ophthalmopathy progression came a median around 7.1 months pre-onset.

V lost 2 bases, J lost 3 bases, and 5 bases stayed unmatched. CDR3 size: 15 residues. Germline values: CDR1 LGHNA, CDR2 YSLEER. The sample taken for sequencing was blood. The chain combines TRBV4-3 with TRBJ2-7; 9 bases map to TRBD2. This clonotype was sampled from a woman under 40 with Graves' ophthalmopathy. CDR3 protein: CASSQYLAGFYEQYF. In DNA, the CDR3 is TGCGCCAGCAGCCAATACCTAGCGGGGTTCTACGAGCAGTACTTC.